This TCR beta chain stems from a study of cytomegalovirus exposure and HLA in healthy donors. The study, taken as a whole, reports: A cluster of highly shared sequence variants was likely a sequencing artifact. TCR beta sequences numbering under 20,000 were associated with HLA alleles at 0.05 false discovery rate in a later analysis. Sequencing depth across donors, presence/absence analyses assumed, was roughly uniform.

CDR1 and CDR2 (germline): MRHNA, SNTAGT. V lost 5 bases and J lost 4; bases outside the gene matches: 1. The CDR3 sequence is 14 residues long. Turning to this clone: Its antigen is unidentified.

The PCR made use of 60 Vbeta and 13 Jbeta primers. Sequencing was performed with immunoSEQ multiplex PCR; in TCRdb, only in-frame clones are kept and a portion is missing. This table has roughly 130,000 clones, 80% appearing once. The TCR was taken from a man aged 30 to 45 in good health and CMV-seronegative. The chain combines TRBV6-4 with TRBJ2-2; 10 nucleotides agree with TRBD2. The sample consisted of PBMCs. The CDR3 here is CASSPSGSTGELFF. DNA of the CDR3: TGTGCCAGCAGTCCTAGCGGGAGCACCGGGGAGCTGTTTTTT.